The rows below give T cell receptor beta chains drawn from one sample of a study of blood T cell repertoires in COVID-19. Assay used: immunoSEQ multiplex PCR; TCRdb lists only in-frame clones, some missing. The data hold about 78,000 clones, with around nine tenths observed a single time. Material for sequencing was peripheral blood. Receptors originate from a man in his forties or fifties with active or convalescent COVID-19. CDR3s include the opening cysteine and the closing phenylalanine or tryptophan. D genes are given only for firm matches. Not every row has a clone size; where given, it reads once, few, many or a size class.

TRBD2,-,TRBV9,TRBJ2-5,TGTGCCAGCAGCCCTAGCGGGGGGCCGATCCAAGAGACCCAGTACTTC,CASSPSGGPIQETQYF
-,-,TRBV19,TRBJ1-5,TGTGCCAGTAGTAGCTCACAAAGGGGTCAGCCCCAGCATTTT,CASSSSQRGQPQHF
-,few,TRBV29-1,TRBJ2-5,TGCAGCGTTGAGACAGTGGGCGAGACCCAGTACTTC,CSVETVGETQYF
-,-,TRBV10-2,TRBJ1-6,TGCGCCAGCAGTGAGTCGGGGGGAAATTCACCCCTCCACTTT,CASSESGGNSPLHF
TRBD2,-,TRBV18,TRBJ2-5,TGTGCCAGCTCCCTAGCGGGGGTAGATGAGACCCAGTACTTC,CASSLAGVDETQYF
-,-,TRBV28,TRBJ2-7,TGTGCCACCTTTCGTCAGGGGAACTACGAGCAGTACTTC,CATFRQGNYEQYF
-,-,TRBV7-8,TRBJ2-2,TGTGCCAGCAGCTCCCGGTCTACCGGGGAGCTGTTTTTT,CASSSRSTGELFF
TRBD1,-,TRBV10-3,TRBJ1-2,TGTGCCACGCGGGACAGGGGGACAGCTAACTATGGCTACACCTTC,CATRDRGTANYGYTF
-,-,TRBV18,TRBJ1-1,TGTGCCAGCTCACCACCGGTTAACAGGGAGTTAGGAGCTTTCTTT,CASSPPVNRELGAFF
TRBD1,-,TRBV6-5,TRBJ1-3,TGTGCCAGCATCTTGACAGGGGCTGGAAACACCATATATTTT,CASILTGAGNTIYF
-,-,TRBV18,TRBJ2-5,TGTGCCAGCTCGGAACTCCGCGGGGAGACCCAGTACTTC,CASSELRGETQYF
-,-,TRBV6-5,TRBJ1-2,TGTGCCAGCAGTTATCTTGGGCAGGGGATTAACTATGGCTACACCTTC,CASSYLGQGINYGYTF
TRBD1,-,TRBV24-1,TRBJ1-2,TGTGCCACCGGTCCCTCCGGGACAGACTATGGCTACACCTTC,CATGPSGTDYGYTF
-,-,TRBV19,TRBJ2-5,TGTGCCAGTAGTTCTCAGAGGGAGACCCAGTACTTC,CASSSQRETQYF
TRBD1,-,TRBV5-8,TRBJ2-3,TGTGCCAGCAGCTTGGCCAGGGGGCTTGCTAGCACAGATACGCAGTATTTT,CASSLARGLASTDTQYF
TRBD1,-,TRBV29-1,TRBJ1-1,TGCAGCTACATGACAGGGGTCGCTGAAGCTTTCTTT,CSYMTGVAEAFF
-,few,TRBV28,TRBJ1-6,TGTGCCAGCAGTCCCCCCGCCAGGGGTTCACCCCTCCACTTT,CASSPPARGSPLHF
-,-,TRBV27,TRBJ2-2,TGTGCCAGCAGTTTATTTGGGACTTCAAACACCGGGGAGCTGTTTTTT,CASSLFGTSNTGELFF
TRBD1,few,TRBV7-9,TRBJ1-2,TGTGCCAGCAGGTTAGCCTCAGGGACAGTTATTGGCTACACCTTC,CASRLASGTVIGYTF
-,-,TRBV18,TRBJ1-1,TGTGCCAGCTCACCACGGACAGAGAACACTGAAGCTTTCTTT,CASSPRTENTEAFF
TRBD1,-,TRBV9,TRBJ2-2,TGTGCCAGCAGCGTAACGACAGGGGGGTCCACCGGGGAGCTGTTTTTT,CASSVTTGGSTGELFF
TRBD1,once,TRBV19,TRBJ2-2,TGTGCCAGTCAACAGGGGGCCGGGGAGCTGTTTTTT,CASQQGAGELFF
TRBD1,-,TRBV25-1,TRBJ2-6,TGTGCCAGCAGTGATCGACAGGGTGATGGGGCCAACGTCCTGACTTTC,CASSDRQGDGANVLTF
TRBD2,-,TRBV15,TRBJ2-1,TGTGCCACCAGCGCCCCCGGGACTAGCGGCCCCCTCAATGAGCAGTTCTTC,CATSAPGTSGPLNEQFF
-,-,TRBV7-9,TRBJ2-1,TGTGCCAGCAGCTTCACAGGCCGAAATGAGCAGTTCTTC,CASSFTGRNEQFF
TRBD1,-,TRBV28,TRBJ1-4,TGTGCCAGCAGTCAACAGGGGGCAGGAGAAAAACTGTTTTTT,CASSQQGAGEKLFF
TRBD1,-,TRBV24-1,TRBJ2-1,TGTGCCACCAGTGATGGGACAGTCTACAATGAGCAGTTCTTC,CATSDGTVYNEQFF
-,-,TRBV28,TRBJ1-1,TGTGCCAGCAGTCCGGGGGGGACGGGAGCTTTCTTT,CASSPGGTGAFF
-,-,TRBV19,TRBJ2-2,TGTGCCAGTAGTATCAGGGGAAGGGCCGGGGAGCTGTTTTTT,CASSIRGRAGELFF
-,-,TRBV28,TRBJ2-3,TGTGCCAGCACCCCCGCGCAGCCAGGGCGAGGAGATACGCAGTATTTT,CASTPAQPGRGDTQYF
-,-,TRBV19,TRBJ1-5,TGTGCCAGTAGTATAGGCAGGAACAATCAGCCCCAGCATTTT,CASSIGRNNQPQHF
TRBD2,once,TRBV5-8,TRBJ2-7,TGTGCCAGCAGCCGACTAGCGGGGGGGCCCTACGAGCAGTACTTC,CASSRLAGGPYEQYF
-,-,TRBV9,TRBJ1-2,TGTGCCAGCAGCCCCCAAGACAGGACCTTCTATGGCTACACCTTC,CASSPQDRTFYGYTF
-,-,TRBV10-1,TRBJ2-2,TGCGCCAGCAGTGTAGTAGGAGGCGGGGAGCTGTTTTTT,CASSVVGGGELFF
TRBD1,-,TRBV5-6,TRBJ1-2,TGTGCCAGCAGCTTGGCCAGCGCGGGACAGATCTATGGCTACACCTTC,CASSLASAGQIYGYTF
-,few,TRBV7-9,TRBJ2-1,TGTGCCAGCAGCTTAGCTTCTGGGGGGACAGACACATACAATGAGCAGTTCTTC,CASSLASGGTDTYNEQFF
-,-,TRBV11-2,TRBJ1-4,TGTGCCAGCGGAGCACTTAATGAAAAACTGTTTTTT,CASGALNEKLFF
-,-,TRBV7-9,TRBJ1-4,TGTGCCAGCAGCGTCAGGGGAAGTGAGGATGAAAAACTGTTTTTT,CASSVRGSEDEKLFF
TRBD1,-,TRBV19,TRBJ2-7,TGTGCCAGTTCCTACGGACAGGGCCTCCCCTACGAGCAGTACTTC,CASSYGQGLPYEQYF
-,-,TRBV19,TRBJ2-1,TGTGCCAGTAGTATTCCGACTAGTAATGAGCAGTTCTTC,CASSIPTSNEQFF
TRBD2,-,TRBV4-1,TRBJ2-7,TGCGCCAGCAGCCACGCTCCGGGGGGCTCCTACGAGCAGTACTTC,CASSHAPGGSYEQYF
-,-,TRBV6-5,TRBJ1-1,TGTGCCAGCAGCCTCGAACAGCTCACTGAAGCTTTCTTT,CASSLEQLTEAFF
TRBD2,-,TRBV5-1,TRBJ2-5,TGCGCCAGCAGCCCGTACGGGACTAGCGGAAAAGAGACCCAGTACTTC,CASSPYGTSGKETQYF
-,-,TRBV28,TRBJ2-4,TGTGCCAGCAGCGGAGCTTTCAGTGGGGCCTTAGCCAAAAACATTCAGTACTTC,CASSGAFSGALAKNIQYF
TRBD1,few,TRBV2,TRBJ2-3,TGTGCCAGCACCGCCGGCCAGGGGGCAGATACGCAGTATTTT,CASTAGQGADTQYF
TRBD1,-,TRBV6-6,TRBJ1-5,TGTGCCAGCAGGTACGGACAGGGGGGCAATCAGCCCCAGCATTTT,CASRYGQGGNQPQHF
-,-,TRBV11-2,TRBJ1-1,TGTGCCAGCAGCTTAGGAGCAGGGCTCGCTGAAGCTTTCTTT,CASSLGAGLAEAFF
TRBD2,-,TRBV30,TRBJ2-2,TGTGCCTGGAGACTAGCGGGGGCCGGGGAGCTGTTTTTT,CAWRLAGAGELFF
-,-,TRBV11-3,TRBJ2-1,TGTGCCAGCAGCTTCTCCAGGGGAGCCTACAATGAGCAGTTCTTC,CASSFSRGAYNEQFF
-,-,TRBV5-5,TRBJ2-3,TGTGCCAGCAGTTGGACTAGCACAGATACGCAGTATTTT,CASSWTSTDTQYF
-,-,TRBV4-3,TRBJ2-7,TGCGCCAGCAGCCAAGATTCTTCAGGGATCTACGAGCAGTACTTC,CASSQDSSGIYEQYF
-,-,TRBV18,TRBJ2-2,TGTGCCAGCTCACGGGAGACCGGGGAGCTGTTTTTT,CASSRETGELFF
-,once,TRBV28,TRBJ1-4,TGTGCCAGCAGTTTGACAGTTAATGAAAAACTGTTTTTT,CASSLTVNEKLFF
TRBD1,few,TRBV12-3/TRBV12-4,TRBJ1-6,TGTGCCAGCACGGACAGGTTGAGTTCACCCCTCCACTTT,CASTDRLSSPLHF
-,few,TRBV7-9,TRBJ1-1,TGTGCCAGCAGCTCGGAGTCGGAGGTGGCTTTCTTT,CASSSESEVAFF
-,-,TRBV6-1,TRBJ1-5,TGTGCCAGCAGTGAAGGGGGAGGGGACGAAAGCAATCAGCCCCAGCATTTT,CASSEGGGDESNQPQHF
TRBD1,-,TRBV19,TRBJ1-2,TGTGCCAGTAGCTCACCGGGACAGAACCTATGGCGCTACACCTTC,CASSSPGQNLWRYTF